The source of this TCR beta chain is a study of blood T cell repertoires in COVID-19. In germline, CDR1 is SGHTA, CDR2 FQGNSA. Trimming at V came to 2 bases and at J to 2 bases, leaving 15 bases not matched to a gene. There are 19 residues in the CDR3. Assay: immunoSEQ multiplex PCR; the TCRdb copy retains only in-frame clones and omits some. Among about 260,000 clones, approximately 86% were seen once, and the ten largest hold about 2%. The J gene is TRBJ2-7, the V gene TRBV7-2, with 10 bases fitting TRBD2. Sequenced material: peripheral blood. This TCR derives from a woman aged 45-59 years who had recovered from COVID-19. The CDR3 loop is CASSLSRTSGKHPTYEQYF. The CDR3, as DNA: TGTGCCAGCAGCTTATCAAGGACTAGCGGAAAACATCCGACCTACGAGCAGTACTTC.